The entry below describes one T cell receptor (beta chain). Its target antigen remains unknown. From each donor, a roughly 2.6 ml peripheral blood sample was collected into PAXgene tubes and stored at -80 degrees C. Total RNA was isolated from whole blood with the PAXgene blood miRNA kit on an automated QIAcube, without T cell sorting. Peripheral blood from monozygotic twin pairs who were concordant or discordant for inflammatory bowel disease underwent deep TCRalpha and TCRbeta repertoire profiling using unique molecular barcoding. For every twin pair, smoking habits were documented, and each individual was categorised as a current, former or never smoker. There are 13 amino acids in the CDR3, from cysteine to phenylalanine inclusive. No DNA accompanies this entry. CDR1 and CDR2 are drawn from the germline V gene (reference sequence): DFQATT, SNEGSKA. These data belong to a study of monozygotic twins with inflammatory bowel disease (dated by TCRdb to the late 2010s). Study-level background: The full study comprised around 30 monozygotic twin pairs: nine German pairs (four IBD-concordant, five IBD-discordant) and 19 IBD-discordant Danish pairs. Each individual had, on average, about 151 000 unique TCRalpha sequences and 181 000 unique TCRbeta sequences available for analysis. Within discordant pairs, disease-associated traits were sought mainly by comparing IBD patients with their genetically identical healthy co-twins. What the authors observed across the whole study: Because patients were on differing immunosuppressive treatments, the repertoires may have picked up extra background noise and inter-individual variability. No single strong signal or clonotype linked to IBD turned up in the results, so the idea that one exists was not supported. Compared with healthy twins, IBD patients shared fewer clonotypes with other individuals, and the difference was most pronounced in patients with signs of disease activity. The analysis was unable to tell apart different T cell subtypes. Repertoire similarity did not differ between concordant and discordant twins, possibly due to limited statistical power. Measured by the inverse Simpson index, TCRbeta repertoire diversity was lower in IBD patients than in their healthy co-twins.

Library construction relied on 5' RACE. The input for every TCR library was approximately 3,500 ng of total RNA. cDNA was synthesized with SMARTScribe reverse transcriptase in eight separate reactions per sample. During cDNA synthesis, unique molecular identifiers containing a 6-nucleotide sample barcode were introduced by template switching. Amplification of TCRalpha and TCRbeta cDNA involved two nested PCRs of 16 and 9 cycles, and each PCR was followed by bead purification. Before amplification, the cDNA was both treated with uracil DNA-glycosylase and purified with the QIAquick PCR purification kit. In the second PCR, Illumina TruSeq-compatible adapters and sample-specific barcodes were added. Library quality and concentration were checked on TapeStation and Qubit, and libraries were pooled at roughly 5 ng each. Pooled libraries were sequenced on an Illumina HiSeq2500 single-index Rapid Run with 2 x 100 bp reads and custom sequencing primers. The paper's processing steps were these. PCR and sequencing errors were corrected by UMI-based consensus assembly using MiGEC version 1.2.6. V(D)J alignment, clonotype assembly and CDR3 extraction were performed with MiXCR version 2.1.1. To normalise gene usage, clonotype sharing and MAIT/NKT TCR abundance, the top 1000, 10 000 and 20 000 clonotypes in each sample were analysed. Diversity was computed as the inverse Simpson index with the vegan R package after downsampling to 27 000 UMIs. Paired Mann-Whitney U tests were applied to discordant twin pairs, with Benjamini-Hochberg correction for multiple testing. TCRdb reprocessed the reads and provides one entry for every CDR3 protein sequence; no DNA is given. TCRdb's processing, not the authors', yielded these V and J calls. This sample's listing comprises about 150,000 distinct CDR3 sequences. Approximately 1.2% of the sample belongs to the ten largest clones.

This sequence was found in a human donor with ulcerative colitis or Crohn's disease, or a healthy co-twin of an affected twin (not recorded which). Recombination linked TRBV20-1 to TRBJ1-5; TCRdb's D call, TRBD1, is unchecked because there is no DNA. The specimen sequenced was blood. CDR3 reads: CSAEGAGNQPQHF.